Sequencing of this T cell receptor (beta chain) was carried out in a study of blood T cell repertoires in COVID-19. Overall study: Whether acute or convalescent, the COVID-19 samples came from the United States, Italy and Spain. PBMCs, B-cell-depleted T cells, or T cells were the source of the cDNA or gDNA that made up the material.

Between the trimmed V and J ends, which lost 6 bases and 6 bases, there was a span of 14 bases. This CDR3 has 13 residues. CDR1 is ENHRY, CDR2 SYGVKD, per germline. As processed by the authors: It was from reference gene primer amplification that nucleated cell counts were estimated. Clones were sequenced by immunoSEQ multiplex PCR, and TCRdb holds only the in-frame ones, with some missing. The V and J calls and clone size come from that table; D and trimming were worked out from the DNA. The sample holds about 530,000 clones, about 89% seen once. Seattle researchers signed up patients amid active infection and tracked them longitudinally.

The receptor was isolated from a woman in her forties or fifties with COVID-19, enrolled during active disease. The V call is TRBV10-3, the J call TRBJ1-2; D is unclear. Sequenced: peripheral blood. The CDR3 here is CAIRNYDSHGYTF. In nucleotides, the CDR3 is TGTGCCATCAGGAATTATGACTCTCATGGCTACACCTTC.